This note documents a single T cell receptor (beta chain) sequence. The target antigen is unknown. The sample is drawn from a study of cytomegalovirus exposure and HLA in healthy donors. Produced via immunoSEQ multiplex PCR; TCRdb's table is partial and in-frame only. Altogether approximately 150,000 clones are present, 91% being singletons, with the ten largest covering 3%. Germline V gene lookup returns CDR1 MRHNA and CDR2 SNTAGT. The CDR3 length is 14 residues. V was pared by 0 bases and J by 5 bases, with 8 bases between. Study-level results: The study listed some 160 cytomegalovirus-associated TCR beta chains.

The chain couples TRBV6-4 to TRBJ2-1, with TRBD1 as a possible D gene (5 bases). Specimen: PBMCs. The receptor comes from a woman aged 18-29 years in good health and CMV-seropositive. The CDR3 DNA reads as TGTGCCAGCAGTGACTCGTACAGGAACAATGAGCAGTTCTTC. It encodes CASSDSYRNNEQFF.